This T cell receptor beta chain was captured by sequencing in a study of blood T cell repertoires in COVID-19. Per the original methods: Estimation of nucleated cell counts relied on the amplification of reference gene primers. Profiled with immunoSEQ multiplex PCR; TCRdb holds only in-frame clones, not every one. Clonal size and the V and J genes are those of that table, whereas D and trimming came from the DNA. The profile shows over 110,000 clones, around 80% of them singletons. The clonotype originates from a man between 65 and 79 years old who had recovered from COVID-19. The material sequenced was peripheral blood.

In DNA, the CDR3 is TGTGCCAGCAGCTTTTGGGCTAGCGGAAGTAACAATGAGCAGTTCTTC. Amino acids: CASSFWASGSNNEQFF. The V gene is TRBV13, the J gene TRBJ2-1; 7 bases are shared with TRBD2. CDR1 PRHDT and CDR2 FYEKMQ come from the germline V gene (reference sequence). Unmatched junction bases numbered 10, after V lost 3 bases and J lost 5 bases. The CDR3 totals 16 residues.